This T cell receptor (beta chain) stems from a study of control samples from healthy donors and cancer patients. Trimming at V came to 3 bases and at J to 9 bases, leaving 2 bases not matched to a gene. Germline V gene sequence: CDR1 SGHTA, CDR2 FQGNSA. The CDR3 runs to 11 residues. Sequencing was performed with immunoSEQ multiplex PCR; in TCRdb, only in-frame clones are kept and a portion is missing. Of 150,000 or so clones listed, roughly 94% are singletons. The receptor was derived from a man aged 40-49 years in good health. Sequencing was performed on blood. This chain connects TRBV7-2 to TRBJ2-7; TRBD2 agrees at 7 bases. The CDR3 sequence is CASSLGGVQYF. The CDR3 DNA reads TGTGCCAGCAGCTTGGGGGGGGTGCAGTACTTC.